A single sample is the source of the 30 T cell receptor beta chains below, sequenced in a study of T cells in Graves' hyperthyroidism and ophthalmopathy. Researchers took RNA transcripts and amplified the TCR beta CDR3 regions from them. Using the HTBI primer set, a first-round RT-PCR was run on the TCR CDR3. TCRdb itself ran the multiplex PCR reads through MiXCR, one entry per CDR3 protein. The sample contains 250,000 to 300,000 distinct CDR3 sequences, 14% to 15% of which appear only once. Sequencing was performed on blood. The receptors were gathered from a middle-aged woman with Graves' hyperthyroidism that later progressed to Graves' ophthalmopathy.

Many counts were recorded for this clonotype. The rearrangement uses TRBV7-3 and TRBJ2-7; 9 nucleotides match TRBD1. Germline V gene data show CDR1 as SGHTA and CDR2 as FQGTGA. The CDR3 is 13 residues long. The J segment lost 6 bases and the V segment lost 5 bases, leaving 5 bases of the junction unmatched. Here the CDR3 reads CASSTYRGREQYF. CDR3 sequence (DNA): TGTGCCAGCAGCACGTACAGGGGGCGCGAGCAGTACTTC.

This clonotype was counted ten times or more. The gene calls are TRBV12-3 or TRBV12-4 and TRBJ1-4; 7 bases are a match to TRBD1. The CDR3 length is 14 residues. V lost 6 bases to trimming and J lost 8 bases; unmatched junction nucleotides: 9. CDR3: CASSNQGGLEKLFF. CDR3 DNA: TGTGCCAGCAGCAACCAGGGGGGTTTAGAAAAACTGTTTTTT.

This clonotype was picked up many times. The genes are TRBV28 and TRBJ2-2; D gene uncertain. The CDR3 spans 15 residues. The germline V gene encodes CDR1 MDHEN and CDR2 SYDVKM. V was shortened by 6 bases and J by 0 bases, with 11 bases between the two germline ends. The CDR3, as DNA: TGTGCCAGCAGAGTGGCAGAATCGAACACCGGGGAGCTGTTTTTT. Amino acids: CASRVAESNTGELFF. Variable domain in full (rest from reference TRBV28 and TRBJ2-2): DVKVTQSSRYLVKRTGEKVFLECVQDMDHENMFWYRQDPGLGLRLIYFSYDVKMKEKGDIPEGYSVSREKKERFSLILESASTNQTSMYLCASRVAESNTGELFFGEGSRLTVL.

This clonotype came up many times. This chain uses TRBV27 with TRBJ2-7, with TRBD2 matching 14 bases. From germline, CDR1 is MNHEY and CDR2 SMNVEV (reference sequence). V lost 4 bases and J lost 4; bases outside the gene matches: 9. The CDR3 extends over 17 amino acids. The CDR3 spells CASSSRLAGGPGYEQYF. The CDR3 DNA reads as TGTGCCAGCAGTTCGCGACTAGCGGGAGGGCCCGGGTACGAGCAGTACTTC.

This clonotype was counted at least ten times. The CDR3 bases are TGTGCCAGCAGCTTAGGGGCCAGGGGGCAGCAAGAGACCCAGTACTTC. Protein sequence: CASSLGARGQQETQYF. This rearrangement joins TRBV11-2 to TRBJ2-5; 8 nucleotides line up with TRBD1. Germline V CDR1 and CDR2: SGHAT, FQNNGV. There are 16 residues in the CDR3. V lost 1 base and J lost 2; bases outside the gene matches: 6.

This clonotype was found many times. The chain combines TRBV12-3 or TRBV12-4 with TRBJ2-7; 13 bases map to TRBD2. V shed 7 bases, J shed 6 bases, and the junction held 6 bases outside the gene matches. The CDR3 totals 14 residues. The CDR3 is CASTTSGRASEQYF. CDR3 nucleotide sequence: TGTGCCAGCACTACTAGCGGGAGGGCATCCGAGCAGTACTTC.

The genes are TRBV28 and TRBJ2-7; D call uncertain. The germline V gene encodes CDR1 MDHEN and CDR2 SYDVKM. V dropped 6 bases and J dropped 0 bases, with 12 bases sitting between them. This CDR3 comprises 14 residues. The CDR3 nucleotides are TGTGCCAGCAGCCAACCCGCTGGCTCCTACGAGCAGTACTTC. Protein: CASSQPAGSYEQYF.

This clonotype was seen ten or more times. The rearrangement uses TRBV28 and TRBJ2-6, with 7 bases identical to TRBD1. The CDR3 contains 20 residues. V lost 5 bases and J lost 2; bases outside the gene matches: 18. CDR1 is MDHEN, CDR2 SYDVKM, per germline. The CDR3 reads CASSPTETGSPLAGANVLTF. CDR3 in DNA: TGTGCCAGCAGTCCGACAGAGACAGGGAGCCCTTTAGCTGGGGCCAACGTCCTGACTTTC.

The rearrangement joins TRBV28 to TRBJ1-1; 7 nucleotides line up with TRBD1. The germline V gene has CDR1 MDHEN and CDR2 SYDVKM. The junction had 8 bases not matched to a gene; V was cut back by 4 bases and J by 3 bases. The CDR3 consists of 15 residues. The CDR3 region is CASSSRPGQYTEAFF. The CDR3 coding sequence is TGTGCCAGCAGTTCGCGTCCGGGACAGTACACTGAAGCTTTCTTT.

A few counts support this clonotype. The chain's CDR3 is CASSSPLAGDGTQYF. The CDR3 region has the DNA TGTGCCAGCAGTTCACCACTAGCGGGAGACGGTACGCAGTATTTT. This sequence joins TRBV13 and TRBJ2-3; 11 nucleotides line up with TRBD2. With V trimmed by 6 bases and J by 8 bases, 10 bases remained unmatched. CDR1 PRHDT and CDR2 FYEKMQ come from the germline V gene (reference sequence). This CDR3 spans 15 amino acids.

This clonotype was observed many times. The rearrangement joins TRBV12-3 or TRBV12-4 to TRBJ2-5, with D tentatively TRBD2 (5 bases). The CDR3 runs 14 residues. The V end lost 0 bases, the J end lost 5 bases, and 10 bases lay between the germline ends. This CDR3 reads CASSLAAGVETQYF. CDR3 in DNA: TGTGCCAGCAGTTTAGCGGCGGGCGTGGAGACCCAGTACTTC.

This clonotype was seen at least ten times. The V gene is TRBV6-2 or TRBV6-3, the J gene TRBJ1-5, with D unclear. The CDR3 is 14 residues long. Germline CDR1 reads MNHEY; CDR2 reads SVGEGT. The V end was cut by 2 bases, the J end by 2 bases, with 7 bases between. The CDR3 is CASSYAGGNQPQHF. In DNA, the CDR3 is TGTGCCAGCAGTTACGCGGGCGGCAATCAGCCCCAGCATTTT.

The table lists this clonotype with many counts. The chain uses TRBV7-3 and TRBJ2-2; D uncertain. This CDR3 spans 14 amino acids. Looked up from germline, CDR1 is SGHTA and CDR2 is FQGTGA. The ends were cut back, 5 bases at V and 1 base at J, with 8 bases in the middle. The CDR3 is CASSQNRNTGELFF. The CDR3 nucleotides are TGTGCCAGCAGCCAAAACAGGAACACCGGGGAGCTGTTTTTT.

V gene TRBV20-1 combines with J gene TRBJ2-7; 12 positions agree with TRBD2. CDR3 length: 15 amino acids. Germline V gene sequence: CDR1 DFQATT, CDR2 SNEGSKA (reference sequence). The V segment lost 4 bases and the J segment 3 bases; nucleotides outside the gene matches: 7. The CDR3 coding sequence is TGCAGTGCTAAATGGGGACTAGCGGGTTTCTACGAGCAGTACTTC. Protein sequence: CSAKWGLAGFYEQYF.

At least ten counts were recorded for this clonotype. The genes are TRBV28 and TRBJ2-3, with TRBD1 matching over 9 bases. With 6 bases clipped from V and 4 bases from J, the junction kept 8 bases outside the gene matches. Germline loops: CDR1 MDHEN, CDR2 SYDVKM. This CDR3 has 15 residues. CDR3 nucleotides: TGTGCCAGCAGCCCCCGGGACAGGGCAGCAGATACGCAGTATTTT. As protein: CASSPRDRAADTQYF.

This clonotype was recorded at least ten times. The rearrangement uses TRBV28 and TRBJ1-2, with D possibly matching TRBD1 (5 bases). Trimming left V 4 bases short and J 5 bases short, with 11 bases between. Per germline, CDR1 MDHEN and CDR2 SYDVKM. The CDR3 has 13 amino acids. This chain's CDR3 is CASSSQGVYGYTF. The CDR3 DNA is TGTGCCAGCAGTTCCCAGGGTGTGTATGGCTACACCTTC.

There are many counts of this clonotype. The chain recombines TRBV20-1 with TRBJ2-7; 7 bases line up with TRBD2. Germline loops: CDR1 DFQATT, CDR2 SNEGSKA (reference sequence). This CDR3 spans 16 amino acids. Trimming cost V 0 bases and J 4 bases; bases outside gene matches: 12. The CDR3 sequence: CSARDLGGTSIYEQYF. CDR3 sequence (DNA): TGCAGTGCTAGAGATCTGGGGGGGACCTCCATATACGAGCAGTACTTC.

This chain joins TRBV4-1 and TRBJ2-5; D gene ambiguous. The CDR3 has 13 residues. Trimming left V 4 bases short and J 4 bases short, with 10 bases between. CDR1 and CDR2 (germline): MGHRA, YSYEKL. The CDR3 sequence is CASSLTTPETQYF. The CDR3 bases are TGCGCCAGCAGCCTCACCACCCCAGAGACCCAGTACTTC.

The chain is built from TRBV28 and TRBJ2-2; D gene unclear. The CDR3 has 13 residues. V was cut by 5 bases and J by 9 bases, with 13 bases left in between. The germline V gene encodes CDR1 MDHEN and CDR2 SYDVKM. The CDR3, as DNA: TGTGCCAGCAGTGTCAGGAGTAGCCGGGAGCTGTTTTTT. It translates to CASSVRSSRELFF. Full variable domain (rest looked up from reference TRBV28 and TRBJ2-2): DVKVTQSSRYLVKRTGEKVFLECVQDMDHENMFWYRQDPGLGLRLIYFSYDVKMKEKGDIPEGYSVSREKKERFSLILESASTNQTSMYLCASSVRSSRELFFGEGSRLTVL.

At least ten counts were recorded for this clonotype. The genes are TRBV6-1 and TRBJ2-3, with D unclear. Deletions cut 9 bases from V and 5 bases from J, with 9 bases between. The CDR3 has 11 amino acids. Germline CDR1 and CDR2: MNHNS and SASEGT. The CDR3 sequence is CASRTGDTQYF. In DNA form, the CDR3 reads TGTGCCAGTAGAACGGGAGATACGCAGTATTTT.

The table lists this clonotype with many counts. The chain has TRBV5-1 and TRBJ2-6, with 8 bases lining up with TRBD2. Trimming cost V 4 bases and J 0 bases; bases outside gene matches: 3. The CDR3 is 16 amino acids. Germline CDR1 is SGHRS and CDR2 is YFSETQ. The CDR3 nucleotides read TGCGCCAGCAGCCGGGGGGGTTTCTCTGGGGCCAACGTCCTGACTTTC. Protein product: CASSRGGFSGANVLTF.

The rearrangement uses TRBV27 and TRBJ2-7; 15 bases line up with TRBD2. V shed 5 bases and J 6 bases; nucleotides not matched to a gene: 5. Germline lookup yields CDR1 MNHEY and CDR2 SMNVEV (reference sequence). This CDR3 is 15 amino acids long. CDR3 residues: CASSHPGLAGGEQYF. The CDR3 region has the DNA TGTGCCAGCAGTCACCCGGGACTAGCGGGAGGCGAGCAGTACTTC.

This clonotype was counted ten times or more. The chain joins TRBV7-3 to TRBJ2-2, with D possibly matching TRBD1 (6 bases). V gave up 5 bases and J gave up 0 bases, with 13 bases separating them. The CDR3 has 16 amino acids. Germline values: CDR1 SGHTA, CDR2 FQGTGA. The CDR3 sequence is CASSLRQVTNTGELFF. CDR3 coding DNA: TGTGCCAGCAGCCTCAGACAGGTGACGAACACCGGGGAGCTGTTTTTT.

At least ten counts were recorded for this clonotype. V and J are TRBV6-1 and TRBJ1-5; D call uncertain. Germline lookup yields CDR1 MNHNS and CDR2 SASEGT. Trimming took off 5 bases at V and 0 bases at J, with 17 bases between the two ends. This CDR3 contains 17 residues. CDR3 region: CASSRVGAPYSNQPQHF. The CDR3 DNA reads TGTGCCAGCAGTAGAGTAGGAGCACCGTATAGCAATCAGCCCCAGCATTTT.

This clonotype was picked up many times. This CDR3 reads CAWRLGVEGENEQYF. The CDR3 DNA sequence: TGTGCCTGGAGGCTGGGAGTCGAAGGGGAAAACGAGCAGTACTTC. The chain uses TRBV30 and TRBJ2-7; D possibly matches TRBD1 or TRBD2 (5 bases each). With 3 bases removed from V and 5 bases from J, the gap between germline ends came to 20 bases. This CDR3 region has 15 residues. Germline assignment: CDR1 GTSNPN and CDR2 SVGIG (reference sequence).

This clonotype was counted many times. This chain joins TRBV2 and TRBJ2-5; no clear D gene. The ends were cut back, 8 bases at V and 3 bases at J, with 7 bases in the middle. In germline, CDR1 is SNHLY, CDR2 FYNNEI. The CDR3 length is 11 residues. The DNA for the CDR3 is TGTGCCAGCTCGGCAGAAGAGACCCAGTACTTC. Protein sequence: CASSAEETQYF.

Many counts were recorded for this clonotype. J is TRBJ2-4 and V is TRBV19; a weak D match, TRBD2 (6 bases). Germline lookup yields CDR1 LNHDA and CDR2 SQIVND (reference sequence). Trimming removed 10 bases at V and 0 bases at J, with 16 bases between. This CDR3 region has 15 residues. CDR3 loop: CATQGGRGAKNIQYF. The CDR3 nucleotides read TGTGCCACCCAAGGAGGGCGGGGAGCCAAAAACATTCAGTACTTC.

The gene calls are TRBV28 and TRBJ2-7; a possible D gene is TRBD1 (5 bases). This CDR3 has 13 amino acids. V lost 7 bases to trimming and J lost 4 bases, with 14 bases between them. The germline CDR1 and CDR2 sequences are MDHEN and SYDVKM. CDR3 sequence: CASTPADTYEQYF. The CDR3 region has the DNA TGTGCCAGCACCCCCGCGGACACTTACGAGCAGTACTTC.

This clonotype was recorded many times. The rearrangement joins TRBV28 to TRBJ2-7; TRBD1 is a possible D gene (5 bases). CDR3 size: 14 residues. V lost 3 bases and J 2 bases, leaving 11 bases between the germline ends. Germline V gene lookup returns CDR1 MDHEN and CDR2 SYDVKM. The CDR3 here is CASSFTNRPYEQYF. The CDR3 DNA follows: TGTGCCAGCAGTTTTACCAACAGGCCCTACGAGCAGTACTTC.

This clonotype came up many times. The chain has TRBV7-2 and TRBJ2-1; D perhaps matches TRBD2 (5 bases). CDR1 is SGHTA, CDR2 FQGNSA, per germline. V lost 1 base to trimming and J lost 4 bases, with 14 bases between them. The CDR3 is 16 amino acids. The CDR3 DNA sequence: TGTGCCAGCAGCTTAGACCTGAGGGCTCTTTACAATGAGCAGTTCTTC. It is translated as CASSLDLRALYNEQFF.